Listed here are 3 T cell receptor beta chains from one sample, sequenced in a study of T cells after yellow fever vaccination. TCRdb re-analysed the 5' RACE reads in MiXCR, keeping a single row per CDR3 protein. Of some 170,000 distinct CDR3 sequences listed, roughly 9% are singletons. The starting material was CD8+ T cells sorted from PBMCs, obtained 45 days after the yellow fever booster vaccination. The receptors shown here come from a young man who received the YFV17D yellow fever vaccine.

This clonotype appeared many times. The V gene is TRBV11-2, the J gene TRBJ2-5; 8 bases are a match to TRBD2. Germline CDR1 SGHAT, CDR2 FQNNGV. Trimming took 5 bases from V and 4 from J; bases not matched to a gene: 6. The CDR3 extends over 14 amino acids. CDR3 sequence reads: CASSPSGGRETQYF. CDR3 coding DNA: TGTGCCAGCAGCCCTTCGGGGGGGCGAGAGACCCAGTACTTC.

This chain links TRBV6-2 or TRBV6-3 with TRBJ2-3; TRBD2 is a possible D gene (5 bases). Germline CDR1 reads MNHEY; CDR2 reads SVGEGT. Trimming removed 7 bases at V and 4 bases at J, with 12 bases between. The CDR3 covers 13 residues. As DNA, the CDR3 is TGTGCCAGCACCCTGCCGCGGGCAGATACGCAGTATTTT. It encodes CASTLPRADTQYF.

This clonotype came up many times. The chain joins TRBV20-1 to TRBJ1-4; TRBD1 agrees at 9 bases. CDR1 and CDR2 (germline): DFQATT, SNEGSKA (reference sequence). The V and J ends lost 6 bases and 6 bases, in that order; junction bases with no gene match: 5. CDR3 length equals 13 residues. The CDR3 nucleotides read TGCAGTGCCAGGGACAGGGAGTATGAAAAACTGTTTTTT. Translated: CSARDREYEKLFF.